This T cell receptor beta chain was obtained from a study of blood T cell repertoires in COVID-19. Repertoires were generated with immunoSEQ multiplex PCR, while TCRdb's copy carries only in-frame clones and drops some. This repertoire shows 100,000 to 150,000 clones, about 83% found once; its top ten account for over 9.5%. This CDR3 has 15 amino acids. Germline V gene sequence: CDR1 SGHAT, CDR2 FQNNGV. The germline V and J ends were trimmed by 1 base and 9 bases, with 19 bases remaining between them. The sample comprised peripheral blood. The sequence was obtained from a man in his 60s with acute or convalescent COVID-19. The rearrangement links TRBV11-2 to TRBJ2-7; D gene unclear. The CDR3 reads CASSLASQPPPGQYF. In DNA, the CDR3 is TGTGCCAGCAGCTTAGCCAGTCAGCCCCCCCCGGGGCAGTACTTC.